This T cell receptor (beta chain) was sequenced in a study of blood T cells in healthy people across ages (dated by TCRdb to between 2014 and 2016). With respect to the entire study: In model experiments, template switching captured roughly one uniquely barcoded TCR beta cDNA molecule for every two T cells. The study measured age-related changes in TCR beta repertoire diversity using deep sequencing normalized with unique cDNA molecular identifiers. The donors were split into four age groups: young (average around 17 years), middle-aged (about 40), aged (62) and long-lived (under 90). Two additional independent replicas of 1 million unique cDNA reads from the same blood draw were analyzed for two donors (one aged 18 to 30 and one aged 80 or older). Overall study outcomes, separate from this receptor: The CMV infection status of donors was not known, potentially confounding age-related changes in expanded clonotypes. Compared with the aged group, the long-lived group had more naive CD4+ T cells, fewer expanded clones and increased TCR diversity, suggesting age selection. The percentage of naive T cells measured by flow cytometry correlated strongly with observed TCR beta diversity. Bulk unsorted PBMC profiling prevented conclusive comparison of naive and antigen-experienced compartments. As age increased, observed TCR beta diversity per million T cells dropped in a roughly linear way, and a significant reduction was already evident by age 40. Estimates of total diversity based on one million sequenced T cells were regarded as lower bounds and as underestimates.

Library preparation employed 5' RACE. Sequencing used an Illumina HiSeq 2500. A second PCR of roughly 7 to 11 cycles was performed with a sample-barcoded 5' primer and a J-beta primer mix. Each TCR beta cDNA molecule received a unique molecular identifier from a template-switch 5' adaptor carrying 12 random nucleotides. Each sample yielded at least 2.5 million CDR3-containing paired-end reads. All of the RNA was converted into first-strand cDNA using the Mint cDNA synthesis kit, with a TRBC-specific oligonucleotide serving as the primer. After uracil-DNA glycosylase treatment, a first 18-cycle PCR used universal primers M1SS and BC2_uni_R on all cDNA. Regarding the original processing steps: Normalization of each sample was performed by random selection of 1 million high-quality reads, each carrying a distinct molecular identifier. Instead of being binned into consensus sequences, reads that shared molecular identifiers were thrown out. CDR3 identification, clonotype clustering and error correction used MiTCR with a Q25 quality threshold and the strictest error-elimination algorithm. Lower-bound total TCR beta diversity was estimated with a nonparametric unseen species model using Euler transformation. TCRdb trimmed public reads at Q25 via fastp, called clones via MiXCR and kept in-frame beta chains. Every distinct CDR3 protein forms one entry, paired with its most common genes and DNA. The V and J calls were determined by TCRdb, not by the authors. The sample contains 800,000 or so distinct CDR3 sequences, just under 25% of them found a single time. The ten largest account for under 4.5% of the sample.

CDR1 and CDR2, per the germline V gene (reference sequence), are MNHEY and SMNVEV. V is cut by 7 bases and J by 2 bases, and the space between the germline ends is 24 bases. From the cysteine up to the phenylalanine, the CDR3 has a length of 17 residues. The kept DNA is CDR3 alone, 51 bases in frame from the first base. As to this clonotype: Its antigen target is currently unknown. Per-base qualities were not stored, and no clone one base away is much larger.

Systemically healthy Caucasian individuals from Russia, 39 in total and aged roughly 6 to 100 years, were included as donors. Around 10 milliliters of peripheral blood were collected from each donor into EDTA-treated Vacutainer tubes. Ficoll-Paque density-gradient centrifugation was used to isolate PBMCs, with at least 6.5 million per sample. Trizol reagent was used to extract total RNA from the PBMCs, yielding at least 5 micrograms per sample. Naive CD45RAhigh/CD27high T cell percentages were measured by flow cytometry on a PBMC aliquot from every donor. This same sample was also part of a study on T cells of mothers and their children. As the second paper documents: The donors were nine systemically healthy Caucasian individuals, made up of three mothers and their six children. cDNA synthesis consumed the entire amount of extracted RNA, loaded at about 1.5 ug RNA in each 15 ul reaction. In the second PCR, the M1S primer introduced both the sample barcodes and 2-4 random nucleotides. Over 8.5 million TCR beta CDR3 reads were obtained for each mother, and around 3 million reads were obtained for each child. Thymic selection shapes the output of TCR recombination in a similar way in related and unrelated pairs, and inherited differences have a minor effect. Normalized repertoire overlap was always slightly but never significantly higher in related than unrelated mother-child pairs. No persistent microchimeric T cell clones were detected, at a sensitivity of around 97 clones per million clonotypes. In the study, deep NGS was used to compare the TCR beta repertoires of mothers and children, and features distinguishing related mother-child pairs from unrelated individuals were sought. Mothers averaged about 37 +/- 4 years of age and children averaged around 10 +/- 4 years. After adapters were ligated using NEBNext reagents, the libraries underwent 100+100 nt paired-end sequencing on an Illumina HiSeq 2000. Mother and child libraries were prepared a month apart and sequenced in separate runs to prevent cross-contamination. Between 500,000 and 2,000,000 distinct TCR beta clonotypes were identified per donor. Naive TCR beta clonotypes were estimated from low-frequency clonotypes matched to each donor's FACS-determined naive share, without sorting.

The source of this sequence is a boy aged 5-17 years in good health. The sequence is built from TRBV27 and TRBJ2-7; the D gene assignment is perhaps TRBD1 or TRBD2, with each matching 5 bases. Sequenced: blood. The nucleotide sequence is TGTGCCAGCACTCCGTCAGGAGGAGGATTGGGGGCCTACGAGCAGTACTTC. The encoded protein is CASTPSGGGLGAYEQYF.